These 11 T cell receptor beta chains share one sample of origin, sequenced in a study of identical twins. Each CDR3 protein is one row after TCRdb ran MiXCR on the 5' RACE reads. The data show some 320,000 distinct CDR3 sequences, 10% to 15% seen once. These data were also filed under a second study, of yellow fever vaccine responses in identical twins.

Sample: CD8+ T cells sorted from blood. All receptors come from a woman younger than 30 in good health.

In this sample, this clonotype turned up a few times. This chain uses TRBV11-2 with TRBJ2-3, with 10 bases matching TRBD1. The V gene's germline CDR1 is SGHAT and CDR2 FQNNGV. With V trimmed by 4 bases and J by 4 bases, 8 bases remained unmatched. This CDR3 comprises 16 residues. CDR3 amino acids: CASSSLTGGRADTQYF. Written as DNA, the CDR3 is TGTGCCAGCAGCTCATTGACAGGGGGCAGGGCAGATACGCAGTATTTT. Combining the CDR3 with reference TRBV11-2 and TRBJ2-3 gives the whole variable domain EAGVAQSPRYKIIEKRQSVAFWCNPISGHATLYWYQQILGQGPKLLIQFQNNGVVDDSQLPKDRFSAERLKGVDSTLKIQPAKLEDSAVYLCASSSLTGGRADTQYFGPGTRLTVL.

This clonotype appeared a few times. This chain joins TRBV7-2 and TRBJ2-7; D possibly uses TRBD1 or TRBD2 (5 bases each). The CDR3 totals 14 residues. V was cut by 5 bases and J by 4 bases, with 15 bases left in between. Looked up from germline, CDR1 is SGHTA and CDR2 is FQGNSA. DNA of the CDR3: TGTGCCAGCAGCCCCCAGGGACGTCGGTACGAGCAGTACTTC. Amino acid sequence: CASSPQGRRYEQYF. Variable domain in full (rest from reference TRBV7-2 and TRBJ2-7): GAGVSQSPSNKVTEKGKDVELRCDPISGHTALYWYRQSLGQGLEFLIYFQGNSAPDKSGLPSDRFSAERTGGSVSTLTIQRTQQEDSAVYLCASSPQGRRYEQYFGPGTRLTVT.

The J gene is TRBJ2-2, the V gene TRBV7-8, with D perhaps TRBD1 (6 bases). Trimming cost V 6 bases and J 3 bases, with 11 bases left between them. The CDR3 sequence is 14 residues long. Per germline, CDR1 SGHVS and CDR2 FQNEAQ. This CDR3 is CASRPRGYTGELFF. DNA for the CDR3: TGTGCCAGCAGGCCTAGGGGGTACACCGGGGAGCTGTTTTTT.

V usage is TRBV6-2 or TRBV6-3 and J usage is TRBJ2-5; 8 nucleotides line up with TRBD1. Germline CDR1 reads MNHEY; CDR2 reads SVGEGT. V shed 6 bases, J shed 2 bases, and the junction held 8 bases outside the gene matches. The CDR3 extends over 15 amino acids. Written as DNA, the CDR3 is TGTGCCAGCAGGAACAGACAGGGGCGACAAGAGACCCAGTACTTC. It specifies CASRNRQGRQETQYF.

This clonotype was found a few times. The chain recombines TRBV5-1 with TRBJ2-1; D remains ambiguous. CDR3 size: 14 residues. The germline V gene has CDR1 SGHRS and CDR2 YFSETQ. The V and J ends lost 0 bases and 4 bases respectively, with 8 bases between them. The DNA of the CDR3 is TGCGCCAGCAGCTTGGACTCGGTATACAATGAGCAGTTCTTC. It encodes CASSLDSVYNEQFF.

This rearrangement joins TRBV9 to TRBJ2-5; the match to TRBD2 covers 13 bases. The CDR3 is 14 residues long. CDR1 is SGDLS, CDR2 YYNGEE, per germline. The V segment lost 3 bases and the J segment 6 bases; nucleotides outside the gene matches: 2. This chain's CDR3 is CASSEGTSGKTQYF. CDR3 nucleotide sequence: TGTGCCAGCAGCGAAGGGACTAGCGGGAAGACCCAGTACTTC.

Points on this clonotype: This likely comes from a read error, as the CDR3 has no conserved phenylalanine or tryptophan at its end. The V and J genes are TRBV5-1 and TRBJ2-1, with TRBD2 matching 12 bases. The CDR3 is made up of 16 amino acids. After removal of 4 bases from V and 9 bases from J, the junction contained 11 bases not matched to a gene. Germline values: CDR1 SGHRS, CDR2 YFSETQ. The CDR3 DNA is TGCGCCAGCAGCCAGCGAGGACTAGCGGGATGGGTTGAGCAGTTCTCC. Amino acids: CASSQRGLAGWVEQFS.

The rearrangement uses TRBV12-3 or TRBV12-4 and TRBJ2-6; 10 nucleotides align to TRBD2. Germline trimming cut 7 bases from V and 2 bases from J; bases unmatched to any gene: 11. CDR3 size: 18 residues. This CDR3 reads CASNPGVAGGPGANVLTF. In nucleotides, the CDR3 is TGTGCCAGCAACCCGGGGGTAGCGGGAGGACCTGGGGCCAACGTCCTGACTTTC.

There are many counts of this clonotype. This chain connects TRBV12-3 or TRBV12-4 to TRBJ2-5; D unclear. Trimming removed 3 bases at V and 0 bases at J, with 5 bases between. This CDR3 comprises 13 residues. Here the CDR3 DNA reads TGTGCCAGCAGTTTTGGAAACCAAGAGACCCAGTACTTC. Translating gives CASSFGNQETQYF.

In this sample, this clonotype turned up many times. At one end the junction does not follow the germline gene, possibly because of a read error. This chain links TRBV7-8 with TRBJ1-5; 7 bases fit TRBD1. Germline assignment: CDR1 SGHVS and CDR2 FQNEAQ. The CDR3 sequence is 13 residues long. CDR3 region: CASRDRGNQPQHF. The DNA of the CDR3 is TGTGCTAGCAGAGACAGGGGCAATCAGCCCCAGCATTTT.

This clonotype was observed a few times. This rearrangement joins TRBV6-6 to TRBJ2-1; D gene ambiguous. In germline, CDR1 is MNHNY, CDR2 SVGAGI (reference sequence). V lost 8 bases, J lost 5 bases, and 10 bases lay in between. The CDR3 extends over 12 amino acids. CDR3 sequence: CASLDENNEQFF. The CDR3 region has the DNA TGTGCCAGCCTTGACGAAAACAATGAGCAGTTCTTC.